A single sample gave rise to the 23 T cell receptor beta chains below, sequenced in a study of technical replicates of blood from a handful of donors (dated by TCRdb to between 2016 and 2019). The library relied on the immunoSEQ multiplex PCR assay. TCRdb obtained this table from immuneACCESS and retained in-frame rearrangements with V and J assigned. These tables miss some clones; where compared with another copy, unresolved V genes account for less than half of the shortfall, and the remainder is unexplained. The sample yields around 67,000 clones; roughly 92% were counted once. 0.36% of the sample is in the top ten clones. Sequenced sample: T cells isolated from PBMCs. The receptors come from a human donor in good health.

The chain uses TRBV7-9 and TRBJ2-5, with no clear D. From germline, CDR1 is SEHNR and CDR2 FQNEAQ (reference sequence). CDR3 length: 15 residues. The V gene lost 6 bases and the J gene lost 5 bases, with 19 bases spanning the gap. CDR3 amino acids: CASSPTHLVKETQYF. In DNA form, the CDR3 reads TGTGCCAGCAGTCCAACCCACTTAGTTAAGGAGACCCAGTACTTC.

The V and J genes are TRBV19 and TRBJ1-1; 7 bases are shared with TRBD1. The V and J ends lost 5 bases and 4 bases, in that order; junction bases with no gene match: 7. There are 14 residues in the CDR3. Per the germline V gene, CDR1 is LNHDA and CDR2 is SQIVND (reference sequence). CDR3 sequence: CASSQGQVGTEAFF. In DNA form, the CDR3 reads TGTGCCAGTAGTCAAGGACAGGTAGGCACTGAAGCTTTCTTT.

The gene calls are TRBV7-2 and TRBJ1-1; D remains ambiguous. This CDR3 has 16 amino acids. In germline, CDR1 is SGHTA, CDR2 FQGNSA. Trimming stripped 2 bases from V and 1 base from J, with 14 bases between. The CDR3 here is CASSLMRATPNTEAFF. For the CDR3, the DNA is TGTGCCAGCAGCTTAATGAGGGCGACCCCGAACACTGAAGCTTTCTTT.

The rearrangement joins TRBV11-1 to TRBJ2-7, with D perhaps matching TRBD2 (5 bases). Between the trimmed V and J ends, which lost 1 base and 5 bases, there was a span of 12 bases. CDR1 is SGHAT and CDR2 is FQDESV in the germline V gene (reference sequence). This CDR3 contains 14 residues. The CDR3 DNA reads as TGTGCCAGCAGCTTAGATGCAGCGGTCCACGAGCAGTACTTC. Protein: CASSLDAAVHEQYF.

This sequence joins TRBV5-1 and TRBJ2-6; D uncertain. CDR3 length: 15 residues. The V end was cut by 0 bases, the J end by 2 bases, with 6 bases between. Germline lookup yields CDR1 SGHRS and CDR2 YFSETQ. The CDR3 reads CASSLGGTGANVLTF. Written as DNA, the CDR3 is TGCGCCAGCAGCTTGGGAGGAACTGGGGCCAACGTCCTGACTTTC.

This chain connects TRBV7-2 to TRBJ1-1; 7 positions match TRBD1. This CDR3 is 13 amino acids long. Germline assignment: CDR1 SGHTA and CDR2 FQGNSA. The ends lost 7 bases at V and 6 bases at J; junction bases unmatched: 8. The CDR3: CASNIDRAPEAFF. The CDR3, as DNA: TGTGCCAGCAATATAGACAGGGCCCCTGAAGCTTTCTTT.

This chain links TRBV7-8 with TRBJ2-3; TRBD1 matches at 9 bases. The germline V gene has CDR1 SGHVS and CDR2 FQNEAQ. V was clipped by 3 bases and J by 1 base; unmatched bases: 11. The CDR3 contains 18 residues. The DNA of the CDR3 is TGTGCCAGCAGCTTGAGGGGACAGGGAATCTCCGGCACAGATACGCAGTATTTT. It codes for CASSLRGQGISGTDTQYF. The full variable domain, completed using reference TRBV7-8 and TRBJ2-3, is GAGVSQSPRYKVAKRGQDVALRCDPISGHVSLFWYQQALGQGPEFLTYFQNEAQLDKSGLPSDRFFAERPEGSVSTLKIQRTQQEDSAVYLCASSLRGQGISGTDTQYFGPGTRLTVL.

The chain recombines TRBV29-1 with TRBJ1-2; 10 bases are a match to TRBD1. The CDR3 is 14 residues long. Germline loops: CDR1 SQVTM, CDR2 ANQGSEA. J gave up 4 bases and V 3 bases, and 5 bases lay outside the gene matches. The CDR3 DNA reads as TGCAGCGTTGAGGGGACAGGGGCCAGCTATGGCTACACCTTC. Amino acid sequence: CSVEGTGASYGYTF.

This sequence joins TRBV28 and TRBJ1-5, with unresolved D. Germline V gene sequence: CDR1 MDHEN, CDR2 SYDVKM. With 5 bases removed from V and 9 bases from J, the gap between germline ends came to 20 bases. This CDR3 is built from 15 residues. This CDR3 is CASSPSSGGRGPQHF. CDR3 coding DNA: TGTGCCAGCAGTCCCAGTTCAGGCGGCCGGGGGCCCCAGCATTTT. Full variable domain (missing parts from reference TRBV28 and TRBJ1-5): DVKVTQSSRYLVKRTGEKVFLECVQDMDHENMFWYRQDPGLGLRLIYFSYDVKMKEKGDIPEGYSVSREKKERFSLILESASTNQTSMYLCASSPSSGGRGPQHFGDGTRLSIL.

This chain uses TRBV12-5 with TRBJ1-2; 7 bases are shared with TRBD1. V was clipped by 5 bases and J by 0 bases; unmatched bases: 6. The CDR3 covers 15 residues. Germline-derived CDR1 and CDR2 are LGHNT and FRNRAP. The CDR3 here is CASGSSGQPNYGYTF. The DNA of the CDR3 is TGTGCTAGTGGTAGTTCGGGACAGCCTAACTATGGCTACACCTTC. Based on the CDR3 plus reference TRBV12-5 and TRBJ1-2, the full variable domain is DARVTQTPRHKVTEMGQEVTMRCQPILGHNTVFWYRQTMMQGLELLAYFRNRAPLDDSGMPKDRFSAEMPDATLATLKIQPSEPRDSAVYFCASGSSGQPNYGYTFGSGTRLTVV.

This chain joins TRBV7-3 and TRBJ2-6, with D possibly matching TRBD1 (7 bases). The CDR3 has 17 amino acids. CDR1 is SGHTA and CDR2 is FQGTGA in the germline V gene. V was pared by 4 bases and J by 0 bases, with 13 bases between. The CDR3 loop is CASSYRGLPSGANVLTF. DNA of the CDR3: TGTGCCAGCAGCTACAGGGGACTGCCCTCTGGGGCCAACGTCCTGACTTTC.

V usage is TRBV9 and J usage is TRBJ2-7; 14 bases map to TRBD2. J lost 5 bases, V lost 3 bases, and 7 bases had no gene match. Germline values: CDR1 SGDLS, CDR2 YYNGEE. CDR3 length: 16 residues. The CDR3 loop is CASSGSSGLAGDEQYF. CDR3 coding DNA: TGTGCCAGCAGCGGAAGTTCGGGACTAGCGGGGGACGAGCAGTACTTC.

This chain connects TRBV5-1 to TRBJ1-2; possibly TRBD1 for D (6 bases). The CDR3 covers 14 residues. The V end was cut by 0 bases, the J end by 5 bases, with 11 bases between. Germline V gene lookup returns CDR1 SGHRS and CDR2 YFSETQ. The CDR3 DNA reads as TGCGCCAGCAGCTTGGCACAACAGGGATATGGCTACACCTTC. Translating gives CASSLAQQGYGYTF.

The chain combines TRBV5-1 with TRBJ2-7, with TRBD2 as a possible D gene (6 bases). From germline, CDR1 is SGHRS and CDR2 YFSETQ. The CDR3 runs 14 residues. V was cut by 0 bases and J by 2 bases, with 9 bases left in between. The CDR3 reads CASSLDGGPYEQYF. CDR3 sequence (DNA): TGCGCCAGCAGCTTGGACGGGGGACCCTACGAGCAGTACTTC.

The chain has TRBV7-9 and TRBJ1-5; 8 positions agree with TRBD1. The V segment lost 5 bases and the J segment 6 bases; nucleotides outside the gene matches: 6. The CDR3 covers 14 residues. Germline V CDR1 and CDR2: SEHNR, FQNEAQ (reference sequence). CDR3 protein: CASSRQGASQPQHF. As DNA, the CDR3 is TGTGCCAGCAGCCGTCAGGGGGCCAGTCAGCCCCAGCATTTT.

The chain couples TRBV15 to TRBJ2-7, with TRBD2 as a possible D gene (6 bases). The ends were cut back, 2 bases at V and 7 bases at J, with 12 bases in the middle. CDR3 size: 13 residues. CDR1 is LNHNV, CDR2 YYDKDF, per germline (reference sequence). The CDR3, as DNA: TGTGCCACCAGCAGATCGGTAGCGGAGGAGCAGTACTTC. It yields the protein CATSRSVAEEQYF.

In DNA, the CDR3 is TGTGCCAGCAGCGACTATGGACTCTACGAGCAGTACTTC. This encodes CASSDYGLYEQYF. J is TRBJ2-7 and V is TRBV7-9, with D possibly matching TRBD2 (5 bases). V was shortened by 5 bases and J by 3 bases, with 11 bases between the two germline ends. Germline lookup yields CDR1 SEHNR and CDR2 FQNEAQ (reference sequence). The CDR3 is 13 residues long.

The rearrangement joins TRBV7-8 to TRBJ1-2, with D possibly TRBD1 on 6 matching bases. CDR3 size: 16 residues. The V end was cut by 1 base, the J end by 1 base, with 13 bases between. CDR1 and CDR2 from the germline V gene are SGHVS and FQNEAQ. The CDR3 nucleotides read TGTGCCAGCAGCTTAGGGCGGACAGCGAATAACTATGGCTACACCTTC. Protein: CASSLGRTANNYGYTF.

V and J are TRBV11-3 and TRBJ1-1, with a tentative D call TRBD1 (5 bases). This CDR3 region has 12 residues. V lost 4 bases and J lost 9, with 12 bases in between. CDR1 SGHNT and CDR2 YENEEA come from the germline V gene. The DNA for the CDR3 is TGTGCCAGCAGCTCAAGGGACTCGAAAGCTTTCTTT. Translated: CASSSRDSKAFF.

The rearrangement uses TRBV27 and TRBJ2-3, with a tentative D call TRBD2 (6 bases). This CDR3 comprises 11 residues. V lost 6 bases and J lost 7, with 8 bases in between. In germline, CDR1 is MNHEY, CDR2 SMNVEV (reference sequence). The CDR3 reads CASRRGNTQYF. DNA for the CDR3: TGTGCCAGCAGGCGGGGTAATACGCAGTATTTT.

V is TRBV9 and J is TRBJ1-2, with D perhaps TRBD1 (5 bases). V was trimmed by 3 bases and J by 4 bases, leaving 16 bases between them. The length of the CDR3 is 15 residues. In germline, CDR1 is SGDLS, CDR2 YYNGEE. CDR3 coding DNA: TGTGCCAGCAGCGGTAGGCAGGGCCTCCCCTATGGCTACACCTTC. This translates into CASSGRQGLPYGYTF.

The V call is TRBV19, the J call TRBJ2-7; 12 nucleotides line up with TRBD2. Germline V CDR1 and CDR2: LNHDA, SQIVND (reference sequence). Trimming took 3 bases from V and 12 from J; bases not matched to a gene: 9. The CDR3 loop spans 14 amino acids. CDR3 protein: CASSISLTSGRSYF. DNA for the CDR3: TGTGCCAGTAGTATCTCCCTTACTAGCGGGAGGTCGTACTTC.

This clone was counted only a few times. The rearrangement joins TRBV9 to TRBJ2-3; TRBD2 matches at 7 bases. The trim removed 0 bases at V and 5 bases at J, leaving 12 bases unmatched. CDR3 length: 17 amino acids. Germline CDR1 SGDLS, CDR2 YYNGEE. The CDR3 protein is CASSVGTFPREKDTQYF. The CDR3 DNA sequence: TGTGCCAGCAGCGTAGGGACCTTTCCGCGGGAGAAAGATACGCAGTATTTT.